The 15 T cell receptor beta chains below all came from one sample that was sequenced in a study of cytomegalovirus exposure and HLA in healthy donors. The PCR used 60 Vbeta and 13 Jbeta primers. Assay: immunoSEQ multiplex PCR; the TCRdb copy retains only in-frame clones and omits some. The sample has about 110,000 clones; under 85% are singletons. The sequenced sample was PBMCs. The receptor set was obtained from a man aged 30-40 years in good health and CMV-seropositive.

This clone occurred a few times. V usage is TRBV10-3 and J usage is TRBJ2-5, with 14 bases lining up with TRBD2. This CDR3 spans 16 amino acids. The V and J ends lost 4 bases and 3 bases, in that order; junction bases with no gene match: 4. Germline CDR1 ENHRY, CDR2 SYGVKD. CDR3 region: CAISGTSGGPEETQYF. In nucleotides, the CDR3 is TGTGCCATCAGTGGGACTAGCGGGGGGCCGGAAGAGACCCAGTACTTC.

This clone was observed a handful of times. The V call is TRBV30, the J call TRBJ1-1; 9 bases align to TRBD1. V trimming: 2 bases; J trimming: 5 bases; junction bases outside the gene matches: 3. Per the germline V gene, CDR1 is GTSNPN and CDR2 is SVGIG (reference sequence). The CDR3 sequence is 13 residues long. The CDR3 nucleotides are TGTGCCTGGAGTTTCGGACAGGGGACTGAAGCTTTCTTT. It encodes CAWSFGQGTEAFF.

With respect to this clone: Lacking the conserved final phenylalanine or tryptophan, this CDR3 likely reflects a read error. V usage is TRBV4-3 and J usage is TRBJ2-7; possibly TRBD1 for D (5 bases). V gave up 0 bases and J gave up 2 bases, with 8 bases separating them. This CDR3 has 14 residues. In germline, CDR1 is LGHNA, CDR2 YSLEER. Written as DNA, the CDR3 is TGCGCCAGCAGCCAAGAGTGGGGCCCCTACGAGCAGTACTCC. Amino acids: CASSQEWGPYEQYS.

J is TRBJ2-7 and V is TRBV11-2; 8 bases align to TRBD2. Unmatched junction bases numbered 21, after V lost 5 bases and J lost 6 bases. Looked up from germline, CDR1 is SGHAT and CDR2 is FQNNGV. This CDR3 is built from 18 residues. The CDR3 loop is CASSLASGGLDGTSEQYF. As DNA, the CDR3 is TGTGCCAGCAGCCTAGCCAGCGGGGGCCTCGATGGTACTTCCGAGCAGTACTTC.

The chain couples TRBV11-2 to TRBJ2-3; tentatively, D is TRBD2 (7 bases). The CDR3 runs 17 residues. CDR1 SGHAT and CDR2 FQNNGV come from the germline V gene. Trimming took 1 base from V and 0 from J, leaving 14 bases between them. This chain's CDR3 is CASSLVGGGPSTDTQYF. The CDR3 nucleotides read TGTGCCAGCAGCTTAGTCGGCGGGGGCCCCAGCACAGATACGCAGTATTTT.

This clone was seen more than once but under ten times. The sample has other DNA sequences that encode this CDR3 too. CDR3 bases: TGTGCCAGCAGCTTGGATCGGGGAAACACTGAAGCTTTCTTT. Translation gives CASSLDRGNTEAFF. The rearrangement uses TRBV5-4 and TRBJ1-1; D unresolved. Trimming left V 0 bases short and J 2 bases short, with 8 bases between. CDR3 length: 14 amino acids. CDR1 is SGHNT, CDR2 YYREEE, per germline (reference sequence).

V and J are TRBV11-2 and TRBJ2-5; D not resolved. V dropped 7 bases and J dropped 0 bases, with 9 bases sitting between them. The CDR3 has 13 residues. Germline-derived CDR1 and CDR2 are SGHAT and FQNNGV. CDR3 nucleotide sequence: TGTGCCAGCACCACTGAGTACCAAGAGACCCAGTACTTC. Protein sequence: CASTTEYQETQYF.

V gene TRBV2 combines with J gene TRBJ2-1; D unclear. V was clipped by 4 bases and J by 3 bases, with 13 bases between them. The CDR3 runs to 15 residues. CDR1 and CDR2 (germline): SNHLY, FYNNEI. As DNA, the CDR3 is TGTGCCAGCAGTGCCGAGGAGCCCTACTACAATGAGCAGTTCTTC. Amino acid sequence: CASSAEEPYYNEQFF.

The CDR3 loop reads CASSLGGGGATDTQYF. The DNA for the CDR3 is TGTGCCAGCAGCTTGGGAGGCGGGGGGGCGACAGATACGCAGTATTTT. The genes are TRBV5-4 and TRBJ2-3; 9 bases are a match to TRBD2. Germline V CDR1 and CDR2: SGHNT, YYREEE (reference sequence). Unmatched junction bases numbered 5, after V lost 0 bases and J lost 3 bases. This CDR3 region has 16 residues.

The chain recombines TRBV27 with TRBJ2-7; 8 nucleotides align to TRBD1. Losses at the gene ends were 4 bases for V and 6 bases for J; bases not matched to a gene: 5. This CDR3 spans 13 amino acids. Germline-derived CDR1 and CDR2 are MNHEY and SMNVEV (reference sequence). CDR3 nucleotides: TGTGCCAGCAGTTATAACAGGGGGACCGAGCAGTACTTC. Amino acids: CASSYNRGTEQYF.

The chain couples TRBV5-4 to TRBJ1-3; possibly TRBD1 for D (6 bases). V gave up 4 bases and J gave up 4 bases, with 12 bases separating them. This CDR3 comprises 14 residues. Germline loops: CDR1 SGHNT, CDR2 YYREEE (reference sequence). Here the CDR3 reads CASSLQGTGNTIYF. CDR3 in DNA: TGTGCCAGCAGCCTACAGGGAACGGGAAACACCATATATTTT.

The chain is built from TRBV28 and TRBJ1-5, with D perhaps matching TRBD1 (6 bases). This CDR3 spans 16 amino acids. Germline CDR1 is MDHEN and CDR2 is SYDVKM. V lost 7 bases, J lost 7 bases, and 23 bases lay in between. The CDR3 loop is CASTTVQGREGQPQHF. The CDR3 nucleotides are TGTGCCAGCACCACCGTACAGGGTCGGGAGGGCCAGCCCCAGCATTTT.

The V and J genes are TRBV4-2 and TRBJ2-7; D is possibly TRBD1 (5 bases). The CDR3 totals 14 residues. Germline V gene data show CDR1 as LGHNA and CDR2 as YNFKEQ. Trimming stripped 6 bases from V and 1 base from J, with 13 bases between. The CDR3 loop reads CASRGGADSYEQYF. CDR3 DNA sequence: TGTGCCAGCAGGGGTGGGGCAGATTCCTACGAGCAGTACTTC.

The chain recombines TRBV6-1 with TRBJ1-2, with 7 positions matching TRBD1. The CDR3 is made up of 14 amino acids. The germline CDR1 and CDR2 sequences are MNHNS and SASEGT. With 6 bases clipped from V and 8 bases from J, the junction kept 12 bases outside the gene matches. The CDR3 sequence is CASRSDREERGYTF. The CDR3 DNA is TGTGCCAGCAGATCAGACAGGGAGGAAAGGGGCTACACCTTC.

The chain joins TRBV27 to TRBJ1-1; 10 bases map to TRBD1. Germline CDR1 MNHEY, CDR2 SMNVEV (reference sequence). The CDR3 length is 16 residues. Trimming at V came to 5 bases and at J to 4 bases, leaving 10 bases not matched to a gene. The CDR3 loop reads CASSLSSGTGVTEAFF. CDR3 in DNA: TGTGCCAGCAGTCTGTCTTCCGGGACAGGGGTCACTGAAGCTTTCTTT.